This T cell receptor beta chain stems from a study of blood T cell repertoires in COVID-19 (dated by TCRdb to between 2020 and 2021). With respect to the entire study: Collaborator samples came from the United States, Italy and Spain and covered acute and convalescent phases of COVID-19. The samples were drawn from the first 160 participants of the ongoing ImmuneRACE study and from over a thousand subjects provided by 6 global collaborators. The prospective study material was composed of cDNA or gDNA derived from T cells, B-cell-depleted T cells, or PBMCs. Where HLA class I and class II types were available, the types were taken from metadata supplied by the sample provider, not from assay-based typing. Sample metadata almost always included a de-identified subject ID, COVID-19 status, age in years and sex. A freely available public database, intended as a resource for researchers studying the immune response to SARS-CoV-2, is where the repertoires were released. Subjects who had been exposed to COVID-19, were actively infected with it, or had recovered from it provided the deeply sampled blood TCRbeta repertoires that made up the dataset.

The germline V gene provides CDR1 MNHEY and CDR2 SVGAGI. The CDR3 starts with the cysteine, ends with the phenylalanine, and has 16 residues. The only DNA kept is the CDR3, 48 bases in frame from the first base. The V and J ends are trimmed by 1 base and 1 base, leaving 13 bases between them. Collaborating institutions collected whole blood in K2EDTA tubes following their own protocols. For TCRbeta analysis, collaborator samples were shipped as frozen whole blood, as isolated PBMCs, or as DNA extracted from either sample type. This clone was observed a single time. It has no known antigen specificity. Base-call qualities are not available, and no considerably larger clone is one nucleotide away. Beyond this particular receptor, the publication reports: The quantity of clinical and demographic metadata differed by source and by participant and was supplied without curation.

The immunoSEQ Assay, a bias-controlled multiplex PCR, was used to amplify TCRbeta CDR3 regions from genomic DNA. The original methods were these. Nucleated cell counts per sample were estimated from amplification of reference gene primers within the assay. To quantify the absolute abundance of each unique TCRbeta CDR3 rearrangement, sequence reads were collapsed and filtered. Productive Simpson clonality was computed per sample as the square root of Simpson's diversity index over productive rearrangements. TCRdb limited this immuneACCESS table to in-frame rearrangements with V and J called. A share of clones is missing; checked studies link under half to unresolved V genes, and the rest is unexplained. The V and J calls and clone size come from that table; D and trimming were worked out from the DNA. This sample lists about 210,000 clones; more than 85% were detected once. 3% of the sample goes to the ten largest clones.

The source is a man between 60 and 75 years old with acute or convalescent COVID-19. In this chain, TRBV6-5 is recombined with TRBJ1-1, and perhaps TRBD1 as D gene, on 5 matching bases. Sequences were obtained from peripheral blood. At the DNA level, the sequence is TGTGCCAGCAGTTACTTGGTAGGGGCGGCGAACACTGAAGCTTTCTTT. It encodes CASSYLVGAANTEAFF.